Each of the 9 T cell receptor beta chains below was sequenced from the same sample in a study of OX40 agonist ivuxolimab in advanced cancers. The repertoire was sequenced with immunoSEQ multiplex PCR; TCRdb's copy has only in-frame clones and lacks some. Of 70,000 to 85,000 clones in the sample, 84% were seen once. Sequencing was performed on CD4+ or CD8+ T cells sorted from blood, taken in a trial of the OX40 agonist ivuxolimab. Receptor source: an adult with an advanced solid tumor such as melanoma, head and neck, liver or kidney cancer.

V and J are TRBV6-6 and TRBJ2-7, with a possible D match to TRBD1 (5 bases). The CDR3 has 15 amino acids. Per germline, CDR1 MNHNY and CDR2 SVGAGI (reference sequence). Trimming took 2 bases from V and 6 from J, leaving 17 bases between them. The CDR3 reads CASSYTLLGPTEQYF. In DNA, the CDR3 is TGTGCCAGCAGTTACACCCTGTTGGGGCCGACCGAGCAGTACTTC.

The chain has TRBV2 and TRBJ2-2; 10 bases map to TRBD1. CDR3 length: 17 residues. Germline CDR1 SNHLY, CDR2 FYNNEI. The V and J ends lost 8 bases and 3 bases, in that order; junction bases with no gene match: 12. CDR3 DNA sequence: TGTGCCAGCGTGAGGAAGACAGGGGGCGCATACACCGGGGAGCTGTTTTTT. Protein sequence: CASVRKTGGAYTGELFF.

This chain uses TRBV10-3 with TRBJ1-6; D unclear. The germline V gene encodes CDR1 ENHRY and CDR2 SYGVKD. CDR3 size: 15 residues. V shed 0 bases and J shed 10 bases, with 13 bases lying between them. Here the CDR3 reads CAISESKKVNSPLHF. The CDR3 DNA reads as TGTGCCATCAGTGAGTCGAAAAAGGTTAACTCACCCCTCCACTTT.

The chain recombines TRBV2 with TRBJ1-1; tentatively, D is TRBD1 (6 bases). CDR3 size: 13 residues. Trimming removed 4 bases from V and 3 bases from J, with 9 bases in between. The germline V gene encodes CDR1 SNHLY and CDR2 FYNNEI. The CDR3 sequence is CASSGTADTEAFF. CDR3 in DNA: TGTGCCAGCAGTGGGACAGCGGACACTGAAGCTTTCTTT.

The chain joins TRBV9 to TRBJ2-5; 9 bases fit TRBD2. The J segment lost 3 bases and the V segment lost 0 bases, leaving 0 bases of the junction unmatched. Germline V lookup: CDR1 SGDLS, CDR2 YYNGEE. The CDR3 totals 14 residues. The CDR3 is CASSVGLAEETQYF. Written as DNA, the CDR3 is TGTGCCAGCAGCGTAGGACTAGCGGAAGAGACCCAGTACTTC.

The rearrangement uses TRBV19 and TRBJ1-5; no reliable D call. CDR1 and CDR2 from the germline V gene are LNHDA and SQIVND (reference sequence). V dropped 5 bases and J dropped 4 bases, with 6 bases sitting between them. The CDR3 runs 12 residues. The CDR3 region is CASSGLNQPQHF. CDR3 DNA: TGTGCCAGTAGTGGGTTGAATCAGCCCCAGCATTTT.

This clone was seen a few times. V is TRBV5-5 and J is TRBJ1-1; TRBD1 is a possible D gene (5 bases). The CDR3 has 16 amino acids. Germline V CDR1 and CDR2: SGHKS, YYEKEE (reference sequence). V lost 4 bases and J lost 4, with 20 bases in between. CDR3 region: CASSPFHLAGSTEAFF. CDR3 bases: TGTGCCAGCAGCCCATTTCATTTAGCAGGGAGCACTGAAGCTTTCTTT.

The chain uses TRBV9 and TRBJ1-1; TRBD1 is a possible D gene (5 bases). Deletions cut 0 bases from V and 4 bases from J, with 13 bases between. There are 15 residues in the CDR3. The germline V gene has CDR1 SGDLS and CDR2 YYNGEE. The CDR3 bases are TGTGCCAGCAGCGTAGGAATTCAGGGTCGCACTGAAGCTTTCTTT. This encodes CASSVGIQGRTEAFF.

This clone has a handful of counts. V is TRBV5-1 and J is TRBJ2-7; 8 bases are a match to TRBD2. Losses at the gene ends were 2 bases for V and 6 bases for J; bases not matched to a gene: 4. Germline V lookup: CDR1 SGHRS, CDR2 YFSETQ. The CDR3 has 13 residues. CDR3 sequence reads: CASSFGGAPEQYF. CDR3 sequence (DNA): TGCGCCAGCAGCTTCGGGGGGGCACCCGAGCAGTACTTC.